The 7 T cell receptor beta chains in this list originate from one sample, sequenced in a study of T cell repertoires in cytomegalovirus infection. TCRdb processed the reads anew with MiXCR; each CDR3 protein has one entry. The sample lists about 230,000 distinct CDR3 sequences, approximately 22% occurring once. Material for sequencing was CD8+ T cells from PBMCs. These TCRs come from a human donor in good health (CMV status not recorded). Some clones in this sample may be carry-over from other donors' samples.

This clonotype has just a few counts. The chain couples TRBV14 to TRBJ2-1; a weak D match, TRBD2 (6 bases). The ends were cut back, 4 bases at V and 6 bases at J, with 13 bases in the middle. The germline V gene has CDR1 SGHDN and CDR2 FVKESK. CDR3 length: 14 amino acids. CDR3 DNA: TGTGCCAGCAGCCCCCCCGGGACTCTCAATGAGCAGTTCTTC. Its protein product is CASSPPGTLNEQFF.

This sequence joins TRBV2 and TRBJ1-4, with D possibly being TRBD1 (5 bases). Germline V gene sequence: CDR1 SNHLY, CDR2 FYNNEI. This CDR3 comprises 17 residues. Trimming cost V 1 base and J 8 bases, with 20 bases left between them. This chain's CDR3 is CASSEGQGIPQIEKLFF. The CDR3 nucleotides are TGTGCCAGCAGTGAAGGGCAGGGAATACCCCAAATCGAAAAACTGTTTTTT.

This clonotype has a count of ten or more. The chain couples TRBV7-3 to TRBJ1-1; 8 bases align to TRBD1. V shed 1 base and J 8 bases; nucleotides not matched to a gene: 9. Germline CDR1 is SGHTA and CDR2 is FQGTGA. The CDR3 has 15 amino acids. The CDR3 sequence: CASSLSPGGVPEAFF. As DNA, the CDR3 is TGTGCCAGCAGCTTAAGTCCAGGGGGCGTCCCGGAAGCTTTCTTT.

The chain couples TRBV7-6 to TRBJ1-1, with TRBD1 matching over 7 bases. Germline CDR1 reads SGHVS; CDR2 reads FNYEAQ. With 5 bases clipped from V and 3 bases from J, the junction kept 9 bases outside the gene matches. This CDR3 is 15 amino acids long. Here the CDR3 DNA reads TGTGCCAGCAGCACCGAAACAGGGGAGGACACTGAAGCTTTCTTT. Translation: CASSTETGEDTEAFF.

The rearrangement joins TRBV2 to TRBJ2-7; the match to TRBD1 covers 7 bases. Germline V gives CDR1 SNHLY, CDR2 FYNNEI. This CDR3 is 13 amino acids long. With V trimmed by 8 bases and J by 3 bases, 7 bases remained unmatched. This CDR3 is CASLGSGGYEQYF. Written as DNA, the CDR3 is TGTGCCAGCCTAGGTTCAGGGGGCTACGAGCAGTACTTC.

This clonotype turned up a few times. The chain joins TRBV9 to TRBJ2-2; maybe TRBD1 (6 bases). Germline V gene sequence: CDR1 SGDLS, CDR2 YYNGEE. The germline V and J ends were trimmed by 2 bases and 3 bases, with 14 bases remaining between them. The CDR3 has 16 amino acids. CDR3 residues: CASSVQYDRYTGELFF. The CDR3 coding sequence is TGTGCCAGCAGCGTCCAATATGACAGGTACACCGGGGAGCTGTTTTTT.

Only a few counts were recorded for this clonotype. The CDR3 sequence: CASSLTTQYF. The CDR3, as DNA: TGTGCCAGCAGCTTAACCACCCAGTACTTC. The V and J genes are TRBV11-2 and TRBJ2-5; D remains ambiguous. In germline, CDR1 is SGHAT, CDR2 FQNNGV. The CDR3 totals 10 residues. V was pared by 2 bases and J by 8 bases, with 3 bases between. Full variable domain (rest looked up from reference TRBV11-2 and TRBJ2-5): EAGVAQSPRYKIIEKRQSVAFWCNPISGHATLYWYQQILGQGPKLLIQFQNNGVVDDSQLPKDRFSAERLKGVDSTLKIQPAKLEDSAVYLCASSLTTQYFGPGTRLLVL.